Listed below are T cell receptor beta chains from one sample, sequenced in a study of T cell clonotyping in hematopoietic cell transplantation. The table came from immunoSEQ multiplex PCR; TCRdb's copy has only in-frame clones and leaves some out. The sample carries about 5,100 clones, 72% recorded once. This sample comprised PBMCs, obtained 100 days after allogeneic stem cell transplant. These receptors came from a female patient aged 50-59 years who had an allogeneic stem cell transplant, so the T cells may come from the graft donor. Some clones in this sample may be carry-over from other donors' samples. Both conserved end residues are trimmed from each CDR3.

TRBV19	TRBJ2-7	ASSIAGTVSYEQY
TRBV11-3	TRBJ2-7	ASSFSCWRHEQY
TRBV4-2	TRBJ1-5	ASSQVGVQPQH
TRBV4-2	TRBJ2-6	ASSQERWVPLT
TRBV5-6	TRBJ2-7	ASSPWGTFPQKQY
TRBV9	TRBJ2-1	ASTRQGNSYNEQF
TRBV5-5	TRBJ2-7	ASSETVSYEQY
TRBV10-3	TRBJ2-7	AISGGQGLSYEQY
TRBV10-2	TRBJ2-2	ASSGLAGGELF
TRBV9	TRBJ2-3	ASSVAPGSGTDTQY
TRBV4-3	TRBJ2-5	ASSPTTIGETQY
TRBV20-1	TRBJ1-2	SARDPSGYT
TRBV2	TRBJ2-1	ASKEDLEQF
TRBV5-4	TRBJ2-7	ASRYRDTVSYEQY
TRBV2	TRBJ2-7	ASRRDRIDEQY
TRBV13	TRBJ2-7	ASSSVNEQY
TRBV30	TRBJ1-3	AWRGGRRSGNTIY
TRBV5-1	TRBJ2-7	ASELKPGTVIFSYEQY
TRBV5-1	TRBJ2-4	ASSLGGAKNIQY
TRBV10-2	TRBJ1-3	ASSDSGQGIGNTIY
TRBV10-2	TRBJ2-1	ASRTSGKGEQF
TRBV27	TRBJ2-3	ASSRTSGRWDTQY
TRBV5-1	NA	ASRSGTGFYEQY
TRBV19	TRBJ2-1	ATTQGRPTYNEQF